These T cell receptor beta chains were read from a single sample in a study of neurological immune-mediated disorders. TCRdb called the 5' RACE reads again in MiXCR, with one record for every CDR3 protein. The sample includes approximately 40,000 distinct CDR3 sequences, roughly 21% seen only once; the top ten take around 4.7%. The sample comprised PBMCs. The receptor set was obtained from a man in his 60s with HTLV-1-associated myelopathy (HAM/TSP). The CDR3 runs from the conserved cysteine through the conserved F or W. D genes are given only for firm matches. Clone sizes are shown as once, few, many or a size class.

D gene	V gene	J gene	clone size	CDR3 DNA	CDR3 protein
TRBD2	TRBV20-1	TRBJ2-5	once	TGCAGTGCTAGAAGGCTAGCGGGAGTTTGGGAGACCCAGTACTTC	CSARRLAGVWETQYF
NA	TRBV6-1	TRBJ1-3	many	TGTGCCAGCACTGATAGGAGGAGCCCGCTCTCTGGAAACACCATATATTTT	CASTDRRSPLSGNTIYF
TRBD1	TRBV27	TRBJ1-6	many	TGTGCCAGCAGGATCGACAGGGGTAATTCACCCCTCCACTTT	CASRIDRGNSPLHF
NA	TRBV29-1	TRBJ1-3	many	TGCAGCGTTTTGAGCCCTGGAAACACCATATATTTT	CSVLSPGNTIYF
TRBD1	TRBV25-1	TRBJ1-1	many	TGTGCCAGCAGTGAGCGCGGGACAGGTGACCTAGGCGCTTTCTTT	CASSERGTGDLGAFF
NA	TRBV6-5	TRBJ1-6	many	TGTGCCAGCAAGAGATACAGGGATTTGAATTCACCCCTCCACTTT	CASKRYRDLNSPLHF
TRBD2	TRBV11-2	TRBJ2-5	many	TGTGCCAGCAGCCTCGGGACTAGCGGTACGGCCCAGTACTTC	CASSLGTSGTAQYF
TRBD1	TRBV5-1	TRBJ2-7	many	TGCGCCAGCAGCTTGGACAGGGGCCACGAGCAGTACTTC	CASSLDRGHEQYF
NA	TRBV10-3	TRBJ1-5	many	TGTGCCATCAGTGACAGGGAAAATAGCAATCAGCCCCAGCATTTT	CAISDRENSNQPQHF
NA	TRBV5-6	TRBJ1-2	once	TGTGCCAGCAGCCACTGGAACAGCTATGGCTACACCTTC	CASSHWNSYGYTF
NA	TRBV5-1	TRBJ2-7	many	TGCGCCAGCAGCTTAGGGCAGTTCAACGAGCAGTACTTC	CASSLGQFNEQYF